This T cell receptor beta chain was found in a study of spatial heterogeneity in lung cancer. Study-level information: An average of more than ten raw reads was observed per unique TCR and UMI combination.

TCRdb redid the calling of the 5' RACE reads with MiXCR, one entry per CDR3 protein. The repertoire consists of over 5,000 distinct CDR3 sequences, with about 2.9% occurring once and the leading ten covering around 24%. Time point: sample taken at primary tumor resection. The sequenced material consisted of unsorted whole RNA from tumor, nontumor lung or frozen PBMC. In this sample, this clonotype turned up many times. This clonotype was obtained from a male donor with early-stage non-small cell lung cancer. Sequences were derived from normal lung tissue next to the tumor, sampled at surgery.

The CDR3 DNA reads as TGTGCCAGTAGTATGGCAGCCGGCTATGGCTACACCTTC. Its translation: CASSMAAGYGYTF. V gene TRBV19 combines with J gene TRBJ1-2, with D unclear. This CDR3 spans 13 amino acids. The V gene's germline CDR1 is LNHDA and CDR2 SQIVND (reference sequence). Trimming took off 3 bases at V and 4 bases at J, with 9 bases between the two ends.